This T cell receptor (beta chain) came from a study of cytomegalovirus exposure and HLA in healthy donors. Study-level findings and limits: Later on, an analysis tied 15,000 to 20,000 TCR beta sequences to HLA alleles at 0.05 false discovery rate. Later, an analysis found that common viral pathogens appeared to be linked with several of the most significant clusters. Most CMV-associated TCR beta chains appeared HLA-restricted in a later analysis. Equally common other TCR beta chains were less clonally expanded than HLA-associated ones, a later analysis found.

The germline V gene encodes CDR1 MNHEY and CDR2 SMNVEV (reference sequence). The CDR3 consists of 16 residues. The V end lost 1 base, the J end lost 7 bases, and 17 bases lay between the germline ends. Vbeta (60) and Jbeta (13) primers were used in the PCR. The repertoire was sequenced with immunoSEQ multiplex PCR; TCRdb's copy has only in-frame clones and lacks some. The sample contains under 150,000 clones, roughly 83% of which appear only once. With regard to this clone: The antigen is unknown.

The source is a middle-aged man in good health and CMV-seropositive. The chain joins TRBV27 to TRBJ1-5; TRBD1 is a possible D gene (6 bases). Material: PBMCs. Here the CDR3 reads CASSLLGTSGKQPQHF. The CDR3 nucleotides are TGTGCCAGCAGTTTATTAGGGACATCCGGGAAACAGCCCCAGCATTTT.